One and the same sample provided the 18 T cell receptor beta chains below, sequenced in a study of fetal regulatory T cell absence and autoimmunity. This table comes from immunoSEQ multiplex PCR, and its TCRdb copy is limited to in-frame clones, with some not included. The profile shows 95,000 or so clones, 72% of them singletons. Sequencing was carried out using pancreas tissue. Every receptor here comes from a male donor with IPEX syndrome.

The rearrangement links TRBV6-6 to TRBJ2-5, with 10 bases fitting TRBD2. The CDR3 covers 14 residues. Germline V gene lookup returns CDR1 MNHNY and CDR2 SVGAGI (reference sequence). The junction had 4 bases not matched to a gene; V was cut back by 6 bases and J by 3 bases. The CDR3 loop reads CASRWTSGEETQYF. DNA for the CDR3: TGTGCCAGCAGGTGGACTAGCGGCGAAGAGACCCAGTACTTC.

This clone has more than one count but fewer than ten. The chain carries TRBV2 and TRBJ2-1; perhaps TRBD2 as D (5 bases). This CDR3 has 13 residues. The germline V and J ends were trimmed by 5 bases and 5 bases, with 10 bases remaining between them. Germline CDR1 SNHLY, CDR2 FYNNEI. The CDR3 region has the DNA TGTGCCAGCAGTCATACTAGGAACAATGAGCAGTTCTTC. Its protein is CASSHTRNNEQFF.

The chain employs TRBV6-6 and TRBJ1-4, with D possibly being TRBD1 (5 bases). The CDR3 extends over 13 amino acids. From germline, CDR1 is MNHNY and CDR2 SVGAGI (reference sequence). Trimming shortened V by 6 bases and J by 8 bases, and 13 bases separated the two germline ends. The CDR3 DNA sequence: TGTGCCAGCAGGTACAGAAGGGGCGAAAAACTGTTTTTT. It specifies CASRYRRGEKLFF.

The chain combines TRBV29-1 with TRBJ2-7; TRBD2 agrees at 8 bases. This CDR3 contains 17 residues. The V gene's germline CDR1 is SQVTM and CDR2 ANQGSEA. J lost 2 bases, V lost 7 bases, and 19 bases had no gene match. The CDR3, as DNA: TGCAGCGCCTTCGGTAGGTCAGAGCGGGAGTGGGCCTACGAGCAGTACTTC. It specifies CSAFGRSEREWAYEQYF.

This sequence joins TRBV7-8 and TRBJ1-4, with 10 nucleotides matching TRBD1. This CDR3 region has 13 residues. J was trimmed by 6 bases and V by 5 bases; bases with no gene match: 0. The germline gives CDR1 SGHVS, CDR2 FQNEAQ. The CDR3 is CASSDRGHEKLFF. The CDR3 DNA follows: TGTGCCAGCAGCGACAGGGGGCATGAAAAACTGTTTTTT.

This clone was observed a few times. The rearrangement links TRBV5-4 to TRBJ1-6; 7 bases fit TRBD1. J lost 6 bases, V lost 4 bases, and 4 bases had no gene match. The length of the CDR3 is 14 residues. The germline CDR1 and CDR2 sequences are SGHNT and YYREEE (reference sequence). CDR3 coding DNA: TGTGCCAGCAGCCCCAGACAGGGTAATTCACCCCTCCACTTT. It translates to CASSPRQGNSPLHF.

The chain recombines TRBV5-4 with TRBJ2-5; 8 bases match TRBD1. This CDR3 comprises 14 residues. CDR1 is SGHNT and CDR2 is YYREEE in the germline V gene (reference sequence). V dropped 3 bases and J dropped 5; count of bases not matched to a gene: 6. The CDR3 region has the DNA TGTGCCAGCAGCTCACTGGACAGGGTTGAGACCCAGTACTTC. Protein product: CASSSLDRVETQYF.

This clone was detected a few times. The rearrangement uses TRBV11-1 and TRBJ2-1; D may be TRBD1 or TRBD2 (7 bases each). Germline CDR1 and CDR2: SGHAT and FQDESV (reference sequence). The CDR3 contains 15 residues. V lost 5 bases to trimming and J lost 13 bases, with 24 bases between them. CDR3 DNA sequence: TGTGCCAGCAGCCTCACCAGGGGGGGAGGGCCGCATCAGTTCTTC. As protein: CASSLTRGGGPHQFF.

J is TRBJ1-1 and V is TRBV11-2; D uncertain. V gave up 4 bases and J gave up 4 bases, with 13 bases separating them. This CDR3 region has 14 residues. Germline V CDR1 and CDR2: SGHAT, FQNNGV. The CDR3 region is CASSSYGEGTEAFF. The CDR3 DNA is TGTGCCAGCAGCTCCTACGGGGAAGGCACTGAAGCTTTCTTT.

The rearrangement links TRBV19 to TRBJ2-7; D perhaps matches TRBD2 (6 bases). Germline CDR1 is LNHDA and CDR2 is SQIVND (reference sequence). V was cut by 2 bases and J by 6 bases, with 11 bases left in between. The CDR3 is 13 residues long. In nucleotides, the CDR3 is TGTGCCAGTAGTATAATTCTAGCGAGCGAGCAGTACTTC. Protein product: CASSIILASEQYF.

The chain uses TRBV27 and TRBJ1-1; 8 bases agree with TRBD1. The CDR3 extends over 13 amino acids. J lost 3 bases, V lost 5 bases, and 2 bases had no gene match. Per germline, CDR1 MNHEY and CDR2 SMNVEV (reference sequence). CDR3 nucleotides: TGTGCCAGCAGTACAGGGGGGGACACTGAAGCTTTCTTT. It translates to CASSTGGDTEAFF.

This chain links TRBV7-6 with TRBJ2-5; 7 bases align to TRBD2. The germline CDR1 and CDR2 sequences are SGHVS and FNYEAQ. With V trimmed by 3 bases and J by 5 bases, 9 bases remained unmatched. The CDR3 has 15 residues. The DNA of the CDR3 is TGTGCCAGCAGCTTTTGGGCAGGGAGGGTGGAGACCCAGTACTTC. Translation: CASSFWAGRVETQYF.

The chain employs TRBV11-3 and TRBJ2-7; TRBD2 might be the D (5 bases). The length of the CDR3 is 17 residues. From germline, CDR1 is SGHNT and CDR2 YENEEA. Trimming pared 1 base from V and 1 base from J, leaving 17 bases between. The CDR3 is CASSLGEALAGSYEQYF. The CDR3, as DNA: TGTGCCAGCAGCTTAGGAGAAGCCCTAGCAGGTTCCTACGAGCAGTACTTC.

The chain is built from TRBV29-1 and TRBJ1-2, with TRBD1 identical over 7 bases. There are 14 residues in the CDR3. Germline loops: CDR1 SQVTM, CDR2 ANQGSEA. Trimming at V came to 4 bases and at J to 4 bases, leaving 9 bases not matched to a gene. The CDR3, as DNA: TGCAGCGTTGCCGCCTGGGCAGGGGGCTATGGCTACACCTTC. The encoded protein is CSVAAWAGGYGYTF.

This chain uses TRBV6-1 with TRBJ2-5; D is unclear. The CDR3 is made up of 14 amino acids. Germline CDR1 MNHNS, CDR2 SASEGT. V was clipped by 1 base and J by 5 bases, with 11 bases between them. CDR3 loop: CASSEDPVGETQYF. The CDR3 DNA sequence: TGTGCCAGCAGTGAAGACCCTGTCGGCGAGACCCAGTACTTC.

The V and J genes are TRBV15 and TRBJ2-5; TRBD1 or TRBD2 may be the D gene (5 bases each). The CDR3 has 12 residues. The germline gives CDR1 LNHNV, CDR2 YYDKDF (reference sequence). Trimming shortened V by 1 base and J by 5 bases, and 5 bases separated the two germline ends. The CDR3 sequence is CATSRGGETQYF. The CDR3 DNA sequence: TGTGCCACCAGCAGAGGGGGGGAGACCCAGTACTTC.

J is TRBJ2-2 and V is TRBV5-1; a possible D gene is TRBD2 (6 bases). V was pared by 2 bases and J by 5 bases, with 13 bases between. Germline loops: CDR1 SGHRS, CDR2 YFSETQ. The CDR3 is made up of 15 amino acids. The chain's CDR3 is CASSLLSGITGELFF. Written as DNA, the CDR3 is TGCGCCAGCAGCTTACTTAGCGGTATTACCGGGGAGCTGTTTTTT. Variable domain in full (rest from reference TRBV5-1 and TRBJ2-2): KAGVTQTPRYLIKTRGQQVTLSCSPISGHRSVSWYQQTPGQGLQFLFEYFSETQRNKGNFPGRFSGRQFSNSRSEMNVSTLELGDSALYLCASSLLSGITGELFFGEGSRLTVL.

J is TRBJ2-1 and V is TRBV7-6; 9 bases fit TRBD2. V dropped 5 bases and J dropped 4; count of bases not matched to a gene: 9. The CDR3 has 16 amino acids. The germline gives CDR1 SGHVS, CDR2 FNYEAQ. CDR3: CASSPRLAETYNEQFF. The CDR3 DNA is TGTGCCAGCAGCCCGCGACTAGCGGAGACGTACAATGAGCAGTTCTTC.